This T cell receptor (beta chain) is drawn from a study of neurological immune-mediated disorders. The study, taken as a whole, reports: None of the CDR3 amino acid sequences of expanded clones were shared across subjects, and this suggested private repertoires in all groups.

The V end was cut by 2 bases, the J end by 4 bases, with 8 bases between. Per the germline V gene, CDR1 is DFQATT and CDR2 is SNEGSKA (reference sequence). This CDR3 comprises 12 residues. The table lists this clonotype with many counts. Its cognate antigen is unknown. Synthesis of cDNA was accomplished via 5'RACE employing 10-nucleotide random UMIs. Using its own MiXCR run on the 5' RACE reads, TCRdb lists one record per CDR3 protein. The top ten hold approximately 3.1% of the sample, which has around 97,000 distinct CDR3 sequences, less than 14% seen once. Time point noted: longitudinal time-point 3.

Sequencing was carried out using PBMCs. The TCR originated in a female donor with HTLV-1-associated myelopathy (HAM/TSP). V is TRBV20-1 and J is TRBJ1-1; D gene unclear. The CDR3 bases are TGCAGTGCTAGAAGGGAATCCACTGAAGCTTTCTTT. This translates into CSARRESTEAFF.